What follows are 18 T cell receptor beta chains derived from one specimen sequenced in a study of cytomegalovirus exposure and HLA in healthy donors. The PCR used 60 Vbeta and 13 Jbeta primers. The assay was immunoSEQ multiplex PCR, and TCRdb's table has in-frame clones only and misses some. Recorded for this sample: about 110,000 clones. The sequenced material came from PBMCs. These receptors came from a man between 50 and 59 years old in good health and CMV-seronegative.

J is TRBJ2-2 and V is TRBV5-5; tentatively, D is TRBD2 (6 bases). The CDR3 is 13 residues long. V dropped 2 bases and J dropped 6 bases, with 8 bases sitting between them. From germline, CDR1 is SGHKS and CDR2 YYEKEE (reference sequence). The CDR3 DNA reads TGTGCCAGCAGCTTCGGAGGGCCCGGGGAGCTGTTTTTT. Translation: CASSFGGPGELFF.

The chain uses TRBV18 and TRBJ1-2, with 7 bases identical to TRBD1. The CDR3 is 13 residues long. V was pared by 2 bases and J by 4 bases, with 1 base of the junction left unmatched. From germline, CDR1 is KGHSH and CDR2 LQKENI. CDR3 in amino acids: CASSPDRVYGYTF. The CDR3 DNA sequence: TGTGCCAGCTCACCAGACAGGGTCTATGGCTACACCTTC.

The chain couples TRBV15 to TRBJ1-1, with unresolved D. V lost 1 base to trimming and J lost 2 bases, with 11 bases between them. Germline V gives CDR1 LNHNV, CDR2 YYDKDF (reference sequence). The length of the CDR3 is 15 residues. The CDR3 reads CATSRGVQRNTEAFF. The DNA of the CDR3 is TGTGCCACCAGCAGAGGGGTACAGAGAAACACTGAAGCTTTCTTT.

The rearrangement joins TRBV19 to TRBJ1-5; D remains ambiguous. The CDR3 extends over 13 amino acids. V was pared by 3 bases and J by 6 bases, with 9 bases between. From germline, CDR1 is LNHDA and CDR2 SQIVND (reference sequence). The CDR3 loop reads CASSIGWAQPQHF. CDR3 DNA: TGTGCCAGTAGTATCGGCTGGGCTCAGCCCCAGCATTTT.

This chain connects TRBV5-1 to TRBJ2-3; 8 nucleotides line up with TRBD1. Trimming at V came to 2 bases and at J to 0 bases, leaving 5 bases not matched to a gene. The V gene's germline CDR1 is SGHRS and CDR2 YFSETQ. This CDR3 spans 16 amino acids. The CDR3 bases are TGCGCCAGCAGCTTTTTGGGACAGGTTAGCACAGATACGCAGTATTTT. It yields the protein CASSFLGQVSTDTQYF.

V is TRBV19 and J is TRBJ2-7; tentative D call: TRBD2 (6 bases). The CDR3 totals 13 residues. Trimming stripped 5 bases from V and 1 base from J, with 9 bases between. The germline V gene has CDR1 LNHDA and CDR2 SQIVND (reference sequence). CDR3 sequence reads: CASSVAGSYEQYF. DNA for the CDR3: TGTGCCAGTAGTGTCGCGGGATCCTACGAGCAGTACTTC.

The chain links TRBV6-5 to TRBJ1-3; maybe TRBD1 (5 bases). CDR3 length: 14 amino acids. The V and J ends lost 8 bases and 5 bases respectively, with 16 bases between them. The V gene's germline CDR1 is MNHEY and CDR2 SVGAGI. CDR3 region: CASWGGVVRNTIYF. The CDR3 coding sequence is TGTGCCAGCTGGGGGGGGGTAGTCCGAAACACCATATATTTT.

This chain joins TRBV29-1 and TRBJ1-4; D is undetermined. The length of the CDR3 is 11 residues. Germline V gene data show CDR1 as SQVTM and CDR2 as ANQGSEA. Trimming pared 6 bases from V and 7 bases from J, leaving 9 bases between. The CDR3 loop is CSVVWSEKLFF. In DNA form, the CDR3 reads TGCAGCGTGGTCTGGAGTGAAAAACTGTTTTTT.

The chain links TRBV11-2 to TRBJ2-1; D not certain. V shed 4 bases and J shed 15 bases, with 13 bases lying between them. Germline assignment: CDR1 SGHAT and CDR2 FQNNGV. This CDR3 comprises 11 residues. In DNA, the CDR3 is TGTGCCAGCAGCTACGTGGCCGCTCGGTTCTTC. Translating it yields CASSYVAARFF.

V usage is TRBV5-1 and J usage is TRBJ2-3; D remains unclear. The CDR3 loop spans 14 amino acids. The germline gives CDR1 SGHRS, CDR2 YFSETQ. V was shortened by 6 bases and J by 2 bases, with 13 bases between the two germline ends. The CDR3 nucleotides are TGCGCCAGCAAGATCGACTCGCCCACAGATACGCAGTATTTT. Translated, it gives CASKIDSPTDTQYF.

The rearrangement joins TRBV5-1 to TRBJ2-2; a possible D gene is TRBD2 (5 bases). V was pared by 5 bases and J by 9 bases, with 20 bases between. CDR3 length equals 15 residues. Germline loops: CDR1 SGHRS, CDR2 YFSETQ. The CDR3 here is CASSQPGSPLRELFF. The CDR3 DNA is TGCGCCAGCAGTCAACCGGGATCCCCCCTCCGGGAGCTGTTTTTT.

The chain has TRBV10-3 and TRBJ1-2; D gene uncertain. CDR1 is ENHRY, CDR2 SYGVKD, per germline. The CDR3 consists of 12 residues. Trimming shortened V by 1 base and J by 7 bases, and 7 bases separated the two germline ends. CDR3 DNA sequence: TGTGCCATCAGTGAGTTTAACGGTGGCTACACCTTC. Protein product: CAISEFNGGYTF.

J is TRBJ1-3 and V is TRBV5-5, with TRBD1 matching 7 bases. This CDR3 is built from 16 residues. The germline V gene has CDR1 SGHKS and CDR2 YYEKEE (reference sequence). Unmatched junction bases numbered 16, after V lost 4 bases and J lost 9 bases. For the CDR3, the DNA is TGTGCCAGCAGCATCCCCCGGGACAGCGGATGGGCCACCATATATTTT. Translated: CASSIPRDSGWATIYF.

The chain recombines TRBV6-6 with TRBJ1-2, with no clear D. The length of the CDR3 is 11 residues. The germline V and J ends were trimmed by 4 bases and 6 bases, with 6 bases remaining between them. The germline V gene encodes CDR1 MNHNY and CDR2 SVGAGI (reference sequence). CDR3 sequence (DNA): TGTGCCAGCAGTTCTAGGAATGGCTACACCTTC. Translating it yields CASSSRNGYTF.

The chain links TRBV29-1 to TRBJ1-1; 10 bases map to TRBD1. V was pared by 2 bases and J by 7 bases, with 13 bases of the junction left unmatched. The CDR3 is 16 residues long. Germline CDR1 and CDR2: SQVTM and ANQGSEA. CDR3 in amino acids: CSVELSDRGEFGEAFF. Written as DNA, the CDR3 is TGCAGCGTTGAATTATCGGACAGGGGGGAGTTCGGTGAAGCTTTCTTT.

The J gene is TRBJ1-4, the V gene TRBV29-1, with a possible D match to TRBD1 (6 bases). The germline gives CDR1 SQVTM, CDR2 ANQGSEA. This CDR3 has 13 residues. Trimming removed 6 bases at V and 8 bases at J, with 16 bases between. For the CDR3, the DNA is TGCAGCGTGGGGGCAGAGCGAGGAGAAAAACTGTTTTTT. This codes for CSVGAERGEKLFF.

The rearrangement joins TRBV29-1 to TRBJ1-2; D not resolved. The V gene lost 3 bases and the J gene lost 6 bases, with 17 bases spanning the gap. Germline CDR1 reads SQVTM; CDR2 reads ANQGSEA. The CDR3 runs 14 residues. The CDR3 DNA reads TGCAGCGTTGACAGTATAGGCCAGGTGGATGGCTACACCTTC. Amino acid sequence: CSVDSIGQVDGYTF.

V usage is TRBV4-3 and J usage is TRBJ1-1; D is possibly TRBD1 (5 bases). The CDR3 has 13 residues. V lost 3 bases to trimming and J lost 1 base, with 6 bases between them. Germline V gene data show CDR1 as LGHNA and CDR2 as YSLEER. CDR3 amino acids: CASSHQGNTEAFF. Written as DNA, the CDR3 is TGCGCCAGCAGCCACCAGGGGAACACTGAAGCTTTCTTT.